Below are 4 T cell receptor beta chains sequenced from a single sample in a study of cytomegalovirus exposure and HLA in healthy donors. PCR used 60 Vbeta primers and 13 Jbeta primers. Clones were sequenced by immunoSEQ multiplex PCR, and TCRdb holds only the in-frame ones, with some missing. Of under 200,000 clones in the sample, about three quarters were seen once. The sequenced material came from PBMCs. Receptors were obtained from a woman aged 45-65 years in good health and CMV-seropositive.

The chain links TRBV9 to TRBJ2-5, with D maybe TRBD1 (5 bases). Germline-derived CDR1 and CDR2 are SGDLS and YYNGEE. V was cut by 0 bases and J by 3 bases, with 18 bases left in between. CDR3 length equals 17 residues. The CDR3 is CASSVGPQGWGEETQYF. CDR3 DNA: TGTGCCAGCAGCGTAGGTCCCCAGGGATGGGGCGAAGAGACCCAGTACTTC.

The rearrangement links TRBV11-2 to TRBJ2-2; D is perhaps TRBD2 (6 bases). The CDR3 covers 14 residues. Per germline, CDR1 SGHAT and CDR2 FQNNGV. V gave up 2 bases and J gave up 5 bases, with 9 bases separating them. CDR3 bases: TGTGCCAGCAGCTTACCAGGGAGGACCGGGGAGCTGTTTTTT. Translating gives CASSLPGRTGELFF.

This chain uses TRBV4-1 with TRBJ2-2, with 11 bases matching TRBD2. Looked up from germline, CDR1 is MGHRA and CDR2 is YSYEKL. The CDR3 runs 17 residues. V trimming: 1 base; J trimming: 9 bases; junction bases outside the gene matches: 10. In DNA form, the CDR3 reads TGCGCCAGCAGCCAAGGTCAACTAGCGGGAGTGGTCCGGGAGCTGTTTTTT. Its translation: CASSQGQLAGVVRELFF.

This clone is a singleton in its sample. This chain joins TRBV6-1 and TRBJ1-2, with TRBD1 matching over 9 bases. Germline V lookup: CDR1 MNHNS, CDR2 SASEGT. Trimming at V came to 6 bases and at J to 5 bases, leaving 4 bases not matched to a gene. The CDR3 is 13 residues long. Here the CDR3 reads CASRTGGAYGYTF. In nucleotides, the CDR3 is TGTGCCAGCAGAACAGGGGGCGCGTATGGCTACACCTTC.